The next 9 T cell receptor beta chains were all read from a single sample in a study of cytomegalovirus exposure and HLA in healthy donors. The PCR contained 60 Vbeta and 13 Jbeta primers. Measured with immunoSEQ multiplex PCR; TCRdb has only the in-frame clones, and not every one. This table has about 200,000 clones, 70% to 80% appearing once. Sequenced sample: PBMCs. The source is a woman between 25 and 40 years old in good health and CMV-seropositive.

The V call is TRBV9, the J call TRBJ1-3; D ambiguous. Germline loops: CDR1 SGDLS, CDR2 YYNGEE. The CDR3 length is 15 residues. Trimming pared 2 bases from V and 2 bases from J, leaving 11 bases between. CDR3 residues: CASSVEGKPGNTIYF. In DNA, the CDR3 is TGTGCCAGCAGCGTCGAGGGCAAACCTGGAAACACCATATATTTT.

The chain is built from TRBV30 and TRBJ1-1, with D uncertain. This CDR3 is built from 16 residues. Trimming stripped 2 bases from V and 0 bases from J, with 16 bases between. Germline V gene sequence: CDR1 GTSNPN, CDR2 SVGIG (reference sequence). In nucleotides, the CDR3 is TGTGCCTGGAGTAACCCCTGGGGAGGGATGAACACTGAAGCTTTCTTT. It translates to CAWSNPWGGMNTEAFF.

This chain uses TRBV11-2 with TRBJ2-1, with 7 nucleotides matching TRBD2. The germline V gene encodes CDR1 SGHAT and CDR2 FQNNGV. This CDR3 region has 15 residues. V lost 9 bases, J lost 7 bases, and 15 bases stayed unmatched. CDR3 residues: CASNQRGLGGNEQFF. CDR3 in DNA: TGTGCCAGTAACCAGCGAGGGCTGGGGGGGAATGAGCAGTTCTTC. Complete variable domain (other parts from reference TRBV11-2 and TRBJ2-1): EAGVAQSPRYKIIEKRQSVAFWCNPISGHATLYWYQQILGQGPKLLIQFQNNGVVDDSQLPKDRFSAERLKGVDSTLKIQPAKLEDSAVYLCASNQRGLGGNEQFFGPGTRLTVL.

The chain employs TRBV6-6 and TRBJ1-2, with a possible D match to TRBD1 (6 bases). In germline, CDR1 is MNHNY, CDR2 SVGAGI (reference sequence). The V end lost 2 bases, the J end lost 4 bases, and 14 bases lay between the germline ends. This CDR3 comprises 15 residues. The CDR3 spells CASSYPQDSGYGYTF. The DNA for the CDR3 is TGTGCCAGCAGTTACCCCCAGGACAGCGGCTATGGCTACACCTTC.

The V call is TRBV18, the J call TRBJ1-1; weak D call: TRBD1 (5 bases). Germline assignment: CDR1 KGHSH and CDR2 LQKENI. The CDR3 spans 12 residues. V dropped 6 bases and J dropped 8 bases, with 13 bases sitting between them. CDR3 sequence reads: CASSPIREEAFF. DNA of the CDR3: TGTGCCAGCTCGCCGATCAGGGAAGAAGCTTTCTTT.

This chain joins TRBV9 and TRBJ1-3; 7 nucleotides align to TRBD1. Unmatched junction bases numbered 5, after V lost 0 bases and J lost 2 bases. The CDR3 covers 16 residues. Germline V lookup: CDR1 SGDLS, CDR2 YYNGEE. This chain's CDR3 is CASSVGDRPAGNTIYF. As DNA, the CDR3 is TGTGCCAGCAGCGTAGGGGACAGACCGGCTGGAAACACCATATATTTT.

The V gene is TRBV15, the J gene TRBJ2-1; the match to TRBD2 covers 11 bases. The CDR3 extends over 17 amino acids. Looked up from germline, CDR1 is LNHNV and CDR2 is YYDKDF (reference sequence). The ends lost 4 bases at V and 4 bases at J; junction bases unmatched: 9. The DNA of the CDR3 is TGTGCCACCAGCAAACTAGCGGGAGAAAGGAAATACAATGAGCAGTTCTTC. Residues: CATSKLAGERKYNEQFF.

The CDR3 loop is CASPTAGANYGYTF. CDR3 in DNA: TGTGCCAGCCCTACCGCAGGGGCTAACTATGGCTACACCTTC. V usage is TRBV7-9 and J usage is TRBJ1-2; possibly TRBD1 for D (6 bases). The length of the CDR3 is 14 residues. The germline V gene has CDR1 SEHNR and CDR2 FQNEAQ (reference sequence). V was pared by 8 bases and J by 0 bases, with 13 bases between.

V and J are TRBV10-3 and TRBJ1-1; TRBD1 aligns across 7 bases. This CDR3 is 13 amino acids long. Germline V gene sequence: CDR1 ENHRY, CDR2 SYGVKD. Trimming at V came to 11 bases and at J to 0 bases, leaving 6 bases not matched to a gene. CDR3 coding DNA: TGTGCCGCCCGGGACAGCTTGAACACTGAAGCTTTCTTT. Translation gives CAARDSLNTEAFF.